These 3 T cell receptor beta chains were sequenced from one sample in a study of blood T cell repertoires in COVID-19. Profiling relied on immunoSEQ multiplex PCR, and the TCRdb table lists in-frame clones only, not all of them. The sample carries some 200,000 clones, about 83% recorded once. Source material: peripheral blood. The source is a woman aged 45-65 years with active or convalescent COVID-19.

The gene calls are TRBV5-4 and TRBJ1-4, with 7 bases fitting TRBD1. The ends lost 4 bases at V and 0 bases at J; junction bases unmatched: 12. The CDR3 runs 18 residues. Per the germline V gene, CDR1 is SGHNT and CDR2 is YYREEE (reference sequence). CDR3 nucleotides: TGTGCCAGCAGCGACCAAGCCGGGACAGCCGCAACTAATGAAAAACTGTTTTTT. Protein product: CASSDQAGTAATNEKLFF.

J is TRBJ1-3 and V is TRBV6-6, with 8 nucleotides matching TRBD1. The V gene end was trimmed by 2 bases and the J gene end by 4 bases; junction bases not matched to a gene: 4. Germline loops: CDR1 MNHNY, CDR2 SVGAGI (reference sequence). The length of the CDR3 is 15 residues. Here the CDR3 reads CASSYARDRGNTIYF. The CDR3, as DNA: TGTGCCAGCAGTTACGCCCGGGACAGGGGAAACACCATATATTTT.

The V call is TRBV4-2, the J call TRBJ1-6; 10 bases agree with TRBD1. Looked up from germline, CDR1 is LGHNA and CDR2 is YNFKEQ. The CDR3 loop spans 16 amino acids. After removal of 0 bases from V and 10 bases from J, the junction contained 6 bases not matched to a gene. The CDR3 region has the DNA TGTGCCAGCAGCCAAGATTGGGACAGGGGAATGTCACCCCTCCACTTT. Translating gives CASSQDWDRGMSPLHF.